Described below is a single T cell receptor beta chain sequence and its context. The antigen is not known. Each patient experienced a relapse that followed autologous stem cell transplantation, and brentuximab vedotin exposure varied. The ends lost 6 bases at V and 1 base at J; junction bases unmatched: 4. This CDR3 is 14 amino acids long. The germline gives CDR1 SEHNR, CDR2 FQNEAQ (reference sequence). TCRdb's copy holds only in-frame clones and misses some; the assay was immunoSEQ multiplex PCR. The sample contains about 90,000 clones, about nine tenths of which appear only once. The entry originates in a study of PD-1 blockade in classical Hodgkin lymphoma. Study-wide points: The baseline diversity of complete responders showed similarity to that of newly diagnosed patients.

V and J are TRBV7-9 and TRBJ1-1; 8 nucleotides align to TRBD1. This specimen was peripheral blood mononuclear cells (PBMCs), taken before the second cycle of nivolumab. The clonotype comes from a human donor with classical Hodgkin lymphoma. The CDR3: CASSSGGANTEAFF. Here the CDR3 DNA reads TGTGCCAGCAGTTCAGGGGGCGCGAACACTGAAGCTTTCTTT.